A single sample is the source of the 20 T cell receptor beta chains below, sequenced in a study of T cell responses to AZD1222 COVID-19 vaccine. Using immunoSEQ multiplex PCR, the repertoire was profiled, and TCRdb retains in-frame clones only, with some absent. The table lists 150,000 to 200,000 clones, about 90% of them singletons. The source material was peripheral blood, sampled on day 0 of MenACWY control vaccination. The receptors were sampled from an adult in good health.

The chain recombines TRBV27 with TRBJ1-2, with D perhaps TRBD1 (5 bases). V gave up 6 bases and J gave up 5 bases, with 19 bases separating them. Germline lookup yields CDR1 MNHEY and CDR2 SMNVEV (reference sequence). The CDR3 totals 15 residues. Written as DNA, the CDR3 is TGTGCCAGCAGCCCCGTCTTCCGGGACGGTTATGGCTACACCTTC. Translated, it gives CASSPVFRDGYGYTF.

V is TRBV7-9 and J is TRBJ2-7, with D unresolved. The CDR3 spans 12 residues. Germline V gene lookup returns CDR1 SEHNR and CDR2 FQNEAQ (reference sequence). V gave up 4 bases and J gave up 1 base, with 5 bases separating them. Here the CDR3 DNA reads TGTGCCAGCAGCTCGGCATCCTACGAGCAGTACTTC. It is translated as CASSSASYEQYF.

This chain uses TRBV2 with TRBJ1-1; D may be TRBD1 (6 bases). V lost 6 bases and J lost 5, with 13 bases in between. The CDR3 contains 13 residues. CDR1 is SNHLY and CDR2 is FYNNEI in the germline V gene. Written as DNA, the CDR3 is TGTGCCAGCAGCGTAGACAGGCGGACTGAAGCTTTCTTT. It codes for CASSVDRRTEAFF.

V and J are TRBV6-1 and TRBJ1-6; tentatively, D is TRBD1 (6 bases). The V gene's germline CDR1 is MNHNS and CDR2 SASEGT. V was clipped by 3 bases and J by 9 bases, with 18 bases between them. This CDR3 is 16 amino acids long. The CDR3 DNA sequence: TGTGCCAGCAGTGAGCGCACCGGGGGGGGCGGTTCACCCCTCCACTTT. Amino acid sequence: CASSERTGGGGSPLHF.

The J gene is TRBJ2-3, the V gene TRBV5-1, with 8 bases identical to TRBD2. This CDR3 contains 18 residues. Germline loops: CDR1 SGHRS, CDR2 YFSETQ. V trimming: 0 bases; J trimming: 0 bases; junction bases outside the gene matches: 9. Here the CDR3 reads CASSLGSGGGPSTDTQYF. The CDR3 nucleotides are TGCGCCAGCAGCTTGGGAAGCGGGGGAGGCCCTAGCACAGATACGCAGTATTTT.

This chain joins TRBV7-6 and TRBJ1-5; D is unclear. The CDR3 has 13 amino acids. Germline values: CDR1 SGHVS, CDR2 FNYEAQ. V was cut by 3 bases and J by 0 bases, with 3 bases left in between. The CDR3 bases are TGTGCCAGCAGCTTGACTAGCAATCAGCCCCAGCATTTT. Protein product: CASSLTSNQPQHF.

The chain combines TRBV30 with TRBJ1-1; D remains unclear. Trimming pared 2 bases from V and 2 bases from J, leaving 15 bases between. Germline CDR1 reads GTSNPN; CDR2 reads SVGIG (reference sequence). This CDR3 contains 15 residues. The DNA of the CDR3 is TGTGCCTGGAGTCCAATACCCACAAGAAACACTGAAGCTTTCTTT. This encodes CAWSPIPTRNTEAFF.

The CDR3 nucleotides read TGTGCCAGCAGCTCTGGACAGGCGGTTGATCAGCCCCAGCATTTT. Its translation: CASSSGQAVDQPQHF. V usage is TRBV28 and J usage is TRBJ1-5; TRBD1 agrees at 7 bases. Germline V gives CDR1 MDHEN, CDR2 SYDVKM. This CDR3 has 15 amino acids. Trimming took 6 bases from V and 5 from J; bases not matched to a gene: 10.

The chain is built from TRBV27 and TRBJ2-1; TRBD1 might be the D (6 bases). The length of the CDR3 is 15 residues. V gave up 3 bases and J gave up 0 bases, with 9 bases separating them. Per germline, CDR1 MNHEY and CDR2 SMNVEV (reference sequence). The CDR3 nucleotides are TGTGCCAGCAGTTTCACAGGGTTCTCCTACAATGAGCAGTTCTTC. Translation gives CASSFTGFSYNEQFF.

The V call is TRBV30, the J call TRBJ1-2; the D gene is possibly TRBD1 (5 bases). This CDR3 has 14 residues. The germline V gene has CDR1 GTSNPN and CDR2 SVGIG (reference sequence). The V end was cut by 0 bases, the J end by 4 bases, with 12 bases between. The CDR3 region has the DNA TGTGCCTGGAGTGTCTCACAGGATGGCTATGGCTACACCTTC. This codes for CAWSVSQDGYGYTF.

The rearrangement joins TRBV4-1 to TRBJ2-7, with D unclear. CDR1 is MGHRA, CDR2 YSYEKL, per germline. CDR3 length equals 14 residues. Trimming cost V 4 bases and J 4 bases, with 14 bases left between them. The CDR3 sequence: CASSPVGGLYEQYF. The CDR3 DNA sequence: TGCGCCAGCAGCCCGGTAGGCGGCCTGTACGAGCAGTACTTC.

The chain links TRBV11-3 to TRBJ2-7, with D uncertain. This CDR3 spans 13 amino acids. The V end was cut by 1 base, the J end by 6 bases, with 10 bases between. CDR1 SGHNT and CDR2 YENEEA come from the germline V gene. CDR3 sequence reads: CASSLAPLGEQYF. The CDR3 region has the DNA TGTGCCAGCAGCTTAGCCCCTCTAGGCGAGCAGTACTTC.

V and J are TRBV6-1 and TRBJ2-1; 9 nucleotides line up with TRBD2. Per germline, CDR1 MNHNS and CDR2 SASEGT. V trimming: 1 base; J trimming: 0 bases; junction bases outside the gene matches: 4. This CDR3 region has 17 residues. This CDR3 reads CASSEGTSASSYNEQFF. Here the CDR3 DNA reads TGTGCCAGCAGTGAAGGGACTAGCGCCAGCTCCTACAATGAGCAGTTCTTC.

This chain connects TRBV7-2 to TRBJ2-4, with D uncertain. The CDR3 loop spans 13 amino acids. Germline lookup yields CDR1 SGHTA and CDR2 FQGNSA. Trimming stripped 6 bases from V and 9 bases from J, with 15 bases between. This chain's CDR3 is CASSPTPEGIQYF. The CDR3 DNA is TGTGCCAGCAGTCCCACCCCGGAAGGCATTCAGTACTTC.

The chain couples TRBV4-2 to TRBJ2-6, with TRBD1 matching over 9 bases. V trimming: 2 bases; J trimming: 5 bases; junction bases outside the gene matches: 4. The CDR3 consists of 16 residues. Germline CDR1 LGHNA, CDR2 YNFKEQ. In DNA, the CDR3 is TGTGCCAGCAGCCAACTGGGACAGGGAAGGGCCAACGTCCTGACTTTC. This sequence encodes CASSQLGQGRANVLTF.

The chain carries TRBV2 and TRBJ1-1; D is unresolved. Germline-derived CDR1 and CDR2 are SNHLY and FYNNEI. Between the trimmed V and J ends, which lost 4 bases and 0 bases, there was a span of 9 bases. The CDR3 is made up of 14 amino acids. CDR3 region: CASSVGRMNTEAFF. For the CDR3, the DNA is TGTGCCAGCAGTGTTGGCAGGATGAACACTGAAGCTTTCTTT.

The gene calls are TRBV7-2 and TRBJ2-6, with D hard to call. This CDR3 region has 13 residues. CDR1 and CDR2 from the germline V gene are SGHTA and FQGNSA. Trimming cost V 3 bases and J 4 bases, with 4 bases left between them. The CDR3 coding sequence is TGTGCCAGCAGCTTCTTCGGGGCCAACGTCCTGACTTTC. Translated, it gives CASSFFGANVLTF.

The chain links TRBV5-4 to TRBJ2-7, with TRBD1 as a possible D gene (5 bases). The CDR3 runs 14 residues. Germline CDR1 and CDR2: SGHNT and YYREEE (reference sequence). The V gene lost 4 bases and the J gene lost 6 bases, with 17 bases spanning the gap. The DNA of the CDR3 is TGTGCCAGCAGCACGAGACAGTCGGGCGGCGAGCAGTACTTC. It codes for CASSTRQSGGEQYF. Based on the CDR3 plus reference TRBV5-4 and TRBJ2-7, the full variable domain is ETGVTQSPTHLIKTRGQQVTLRCSSQSGHNTVSWYQQALGQGPQFIFQYYREEENGRGNFPPRFSGLQFPNYSSELNVNALELDDSALYLCASSTRQSGGEQYFGPGTRLTVT.

The rearrangement uses TRBV5-6 and TRBJ1-2, with unresolved D. Germline lookup yields CDR1 SGHDT and CDR2 YYEEEE. V lost 6 bases, J lost 4 bases, and 16 bases lay in between. The CDR3 is 14 amino acids. CDR3 bases: TGTGCCAGCATCCTTTCCGGGTCGAGCTATGGCTACACCTTC. Protein: CASILSGSSYGYTF.

The rearrangement joins TRBV19 to TRBJ2-6; 9 nucleotides align to TRBD2. Trimming at V came to 3 bases and at J to 0 bases, leaving 9 bases not matched to a gene. The CDR3 extends over 19 amino acids. Germline lookup yields CDR1 LNHDA and CDR2 SQIVND (reference sequence). DNA for the CDR3: TGTGCCAGTAGTATGAACCAAGCGGGAGGTTACTCTGGGGCCAACGTCCTGACTTTC. Translating it yields CASSMNQAGGYSGANVLTF.